The rows below give T cell receptor beta chains drawn from one sample of a study of blood T cell repertoires in COVID-19. The method was immunoSEQ multiplex PCR; TCRdb's version includes in-frame clones alone and lacks a portion of them. This sample yields some 35,000 clones, of which roughly three quarters are seen a single time; roughly a sixth belongs to the top ten. The specimen was peripheral blood. The receptors were sampled from a man aged 70 or older with acute or convalescent COVID-19. The conserved cysteine and the conserved F or W are not part of the CDR3 here. Clone size is stated in some rows and not others, as once, few, many or a class when expanded.

V gene	CDR3 length	clone size	J gene	CDR3 protein
TRBV6-5	13	-	TRBJ2-3	ASSYWEGGSDTQY
TRBV30	11	-	TRBJ1-1	AWTGTVNTEAF
TRBV5-1	12	-	TRBJ1-2	ASSGGSLNYGYT
TRBV18	11	-	TRBJ1-1	ASSRQGYDEAF
TRBV5-1	12	once	TRBJ2-7	ASSLAGGTVQQY
TRBV28	13	-	TRBJ1-1	ASSLRTAGVTEAF
TRBV5-1	14	-	TRBJ2-3	ASSLKADASTDTQY
TRBV7-2	13	-	TRBJ1-6	ASSLRQDHNSPLH
TRBV5-6	11	-	TRBJ1-2	ASSPAGIYGYT
TRBV3-1/TRBV3-2	12	-	TRBJ1-3	ASSQGASGNTIY
TRBV19	13	few	TRBJ1-5	ASSIDGTVNQPQH
TRBV7-6	12	-	TRBJ2-3	ASSLDIRTDTQY
TRBV19	13	-	TRBJ1-5	ASRMGGNRNQPQH
TRBV9	11	few	TRBJ2-7	ASSVGTSREQY
TRBV6-2/TRBV6-3	12	-	TRBJ2-3	ASSPGGPTDTQY
TRBV19	18	-	TRBJ2-6	ASSPFWTRGRGSGANVLT
TRBV2	10	-	TRBJ1-2	ASSVQGLGYT
TRBV9	13	-	TRBJ1-5	ASIPRDKCNQPQH
TRBV10-1	12	-	TRBJ1-2	ASSENRVPYGYT
TRBV19	13	-	TRBJ2-3	ASSMWGGSTDTQY
TRBV27	11	-	TRBJ1-3	ASRDTGINTIY
TRBV5-1	10	-	TRBJ2-7	ASSGNSYEQY
TRBV30	13	-	TRBJ1-3	AWSVLVQGKNTIY
TRBV7-9	14	-	TRBJ2-7	ASSSLGQTAVYEQY
TRBV3-1/TRBV3-2	9	once	TRBJ2-1	ASSQATGKF
TRBV4-1	11	-	TRBJ2-5	ASSPVYGAAQY
TRBV2	11	-	TRBJ1-4	ATRRDRNEKLF
TRBV12-3/TRBV12-4	11	few	TRBJ1-1	ASREWGGAEAF
TRBV27	12	-	TRBJ1-2	ASSLTGPEGGYT
TRBV28	12	-	TRBJ1-5	ASSTLQGIKPQH
TRBV19	14	few	TRBJ1-5	ASSILAGAVNQPQH
TRBV11-2	12	-	TRBJ2-7	ASSLDGGYYEQY
TRBV5-6	9	many	TRBJ1-1	ASSRLAEAF
TRBV19	13	-	TRBJ1-4	ASTLGAAANEKLF
TRBV27	14	-	TRBJ1-4	ASSLVPTGYNEKLF
TRBV3-1/TRBV3-2	15	-	TRBJ2-1	ASSQVFGGELYNEQF
TRBV29-1	13	-	TRBJ2-2	SVEVFGPNTGELF
TRBV6-1	14	-	TRBJ2-5	ASSEPRQGSGKTQY
TRBV27	12	few	TRBJ1-1	ASRTTGGVTEAF
TRBV7-2	14	-	TRBJ1-2	ASSLEDRVADYGYT
TRBV5-4	13	-	TRBJ1-3	ASSLARGSGNTIY
TRBV30	12	-	TRBJ1-3	ATTGGASGNTIY
TRBV6-5	12	-	TRBJ2-7	ASSAPGQGFEQY
TRBV19	11	-	TRBJ2-1	ASSISSYNEQF
TRBV4-3	14	once	TRBJ2-1	ASSQLSGSAYNEQF
TRBV11-2	16	-	TRBJ2-2	ASSLERLAGGPSGELF
TRBV7-9	13	-	TRBJ2-7	ASSFGQAGSYEQY
TRBV11-3	15	-	TRBJ2-3	ASSLAPGGSITDTQY
TRBV5-1	13	-	TRBJ1-2	ASRDGQALNYGYT
TRBV5-1	14	-	TRBJ1-2	ASSTRTGQTNYGYT
TRBV7-9	13	-	TRBJ1-2	ASSSQGLRSYGYT
TRBV2	11	-	TRBJ2-1	ASTQGVGNEQF
TRBV3-1/TRBV3-2	13	few	TRBJ1-1	ASSQERQWNTEAF
TRBV3-1/TRBV3-2	12	once	TRBJ2-2	ASSQGEAAGELF
TRBV5-4	12	-	TRBJ2-7	ASSLAGSSYEQY
TRBV3-1/TRBV3-2	15	medium-sized	TRBJ2-2	ASSQDPGVTDTGELF
TRBV27	10	-	TRBJ2-5	ASMDRGETQY